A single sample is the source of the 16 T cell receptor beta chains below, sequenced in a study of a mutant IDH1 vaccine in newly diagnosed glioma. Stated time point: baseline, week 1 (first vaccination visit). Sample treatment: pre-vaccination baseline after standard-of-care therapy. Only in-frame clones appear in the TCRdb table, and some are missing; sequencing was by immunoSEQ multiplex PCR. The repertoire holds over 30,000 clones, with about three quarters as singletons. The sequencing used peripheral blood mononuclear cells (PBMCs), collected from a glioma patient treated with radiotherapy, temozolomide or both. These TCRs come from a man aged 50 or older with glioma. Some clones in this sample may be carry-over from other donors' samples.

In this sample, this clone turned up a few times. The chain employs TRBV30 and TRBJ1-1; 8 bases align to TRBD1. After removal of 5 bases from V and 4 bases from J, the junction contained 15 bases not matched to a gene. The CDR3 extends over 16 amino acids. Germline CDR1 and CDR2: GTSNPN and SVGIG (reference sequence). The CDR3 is CAWRTSTGALFTEAFF. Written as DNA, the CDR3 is TGTGCCTGGCGAACGTCGACAGGGGCGTTGTTCACTGAAGCTTTCTTT. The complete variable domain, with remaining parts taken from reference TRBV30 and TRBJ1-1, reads SQTIHQWPATLVQPVGSPLSLECTVEGTSNPNLYWYRQAAGRGLQLLFYSVGIGQISSEVPQNLSASRPQDRQFILSSKKLLLSDSGFYLCAWRTSTGALFTEAFFGQGTRLTVV.

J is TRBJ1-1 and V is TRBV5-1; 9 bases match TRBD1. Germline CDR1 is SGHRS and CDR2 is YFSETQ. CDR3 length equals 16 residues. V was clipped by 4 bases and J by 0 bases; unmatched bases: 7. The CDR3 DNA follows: TGCGCCAGCAGCGTGGACAGGGGCCCCATGAACACTGAAGCTTTCTTT. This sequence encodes CASSVDRGPMNTEAFF.

In DNA, the CDR3 is TGTGCCAGCAGCAAGCTGCGATCATCCTCCGGGTACGAGCAGTACTTC. As protein: CASSKLRSSSGYEQYF. The chain links TRBV21-1 to TRBJ2-7; TRBD2, the table's D call, was not compared with the DNA. TRBV21-1 is a listed pseudogene. The CDR3 consists of 16 residues.

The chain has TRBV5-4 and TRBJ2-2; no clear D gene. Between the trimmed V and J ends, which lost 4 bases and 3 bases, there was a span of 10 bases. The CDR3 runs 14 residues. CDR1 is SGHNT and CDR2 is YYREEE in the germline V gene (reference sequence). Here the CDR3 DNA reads TGTGCCAGCAGCCCCGCCGGGTACACCGGGGAGCTGTTTTTT. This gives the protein CASSPAGYTGELFF. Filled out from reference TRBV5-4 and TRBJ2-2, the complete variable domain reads ETGVTQSPTHLIKTRGQQVTLRCSSQSGHNTVSWYQQALGQGPQFIFQYYREEENGRGNFPPRFSGLQFPNYSSELNVNALELDDSALYLCASSPAGYTGELFFGEGSRLTVL.

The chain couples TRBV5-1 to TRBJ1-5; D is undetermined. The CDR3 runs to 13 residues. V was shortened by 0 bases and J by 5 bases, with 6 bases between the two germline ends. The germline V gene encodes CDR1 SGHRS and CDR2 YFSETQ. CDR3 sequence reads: CASSLGGDQPQHF. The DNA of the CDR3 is TGCGCCAGCAGCTTGGGTGGAGATCAGCCCCAGCATTTT.

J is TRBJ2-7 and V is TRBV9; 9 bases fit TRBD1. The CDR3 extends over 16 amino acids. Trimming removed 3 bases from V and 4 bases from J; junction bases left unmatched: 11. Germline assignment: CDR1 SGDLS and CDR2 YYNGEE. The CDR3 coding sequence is TGTGCCAGCAGCGGCGGGGACAGGGCGGGTATTTACGAGCAGTACTTC. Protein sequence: CASSGGDRAGIYEQYF.

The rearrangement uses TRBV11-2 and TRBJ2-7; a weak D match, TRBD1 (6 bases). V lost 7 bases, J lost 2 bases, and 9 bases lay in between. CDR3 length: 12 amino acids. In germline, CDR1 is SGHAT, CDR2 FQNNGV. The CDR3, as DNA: TGTGCCAGCAATAGGGGGACCTACGAGCAGTACTTC. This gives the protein CASNRGTYEQYF.

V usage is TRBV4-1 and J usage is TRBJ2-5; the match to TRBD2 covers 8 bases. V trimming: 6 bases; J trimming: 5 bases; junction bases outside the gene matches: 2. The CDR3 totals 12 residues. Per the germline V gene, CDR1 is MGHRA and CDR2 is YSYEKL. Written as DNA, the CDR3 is TGCGCCAGCAGTTCGGGAGGGGAGACCCAGTACTTC. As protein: CASSSGGETQYF.

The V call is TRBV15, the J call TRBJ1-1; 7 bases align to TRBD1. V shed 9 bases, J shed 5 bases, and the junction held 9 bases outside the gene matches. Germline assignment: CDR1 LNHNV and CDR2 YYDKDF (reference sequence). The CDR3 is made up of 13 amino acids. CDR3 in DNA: TGTGCCACTCGCGGGACAGAGGGGACTGAAGCTTTCTTT. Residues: CATRGTEGTEAFF.

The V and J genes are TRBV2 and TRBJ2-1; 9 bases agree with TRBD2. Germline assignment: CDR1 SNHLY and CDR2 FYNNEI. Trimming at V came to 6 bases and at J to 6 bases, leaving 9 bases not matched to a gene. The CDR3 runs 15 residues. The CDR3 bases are TGTGCCAGCAGGCCGCGGGGGGGGGCCGGCAATGAGCAGTTCTTC. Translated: CASRPRGGAGNEQFF.

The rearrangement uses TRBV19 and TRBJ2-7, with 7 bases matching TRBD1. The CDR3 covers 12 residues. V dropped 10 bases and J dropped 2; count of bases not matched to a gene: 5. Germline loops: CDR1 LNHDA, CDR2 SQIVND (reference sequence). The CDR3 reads CATRDRTYEQYF. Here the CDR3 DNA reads TGTGCCACCAGGGACAGAACCTACGAGCAGTACTTC.

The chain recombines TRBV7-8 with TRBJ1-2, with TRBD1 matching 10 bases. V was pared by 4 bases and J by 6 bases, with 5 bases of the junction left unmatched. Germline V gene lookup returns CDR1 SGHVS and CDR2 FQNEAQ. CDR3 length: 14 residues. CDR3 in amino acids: CASSSPGTGDGYTF. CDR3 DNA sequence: TGTGCCAGCAGCTCACCCGGGACAGGGGATGGCTACACCTTC.

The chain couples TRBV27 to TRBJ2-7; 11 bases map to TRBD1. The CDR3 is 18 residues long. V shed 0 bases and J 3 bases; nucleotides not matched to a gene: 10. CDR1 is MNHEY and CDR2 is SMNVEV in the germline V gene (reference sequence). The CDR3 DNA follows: TGTGCCAGCAGTTTATCGGTATCCGGGACAGGGGGGGACTACGAGCAGTACTTC. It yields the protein CASSLSVSGTGGDYEQYF.

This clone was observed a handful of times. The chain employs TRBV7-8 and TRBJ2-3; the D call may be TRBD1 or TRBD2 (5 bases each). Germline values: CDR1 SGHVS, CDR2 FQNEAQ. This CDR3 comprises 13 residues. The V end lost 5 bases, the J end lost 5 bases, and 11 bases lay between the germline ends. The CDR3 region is CASSVVRGDTQYF. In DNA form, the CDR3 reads TGTGCCAGCAGCGTCGTGAGGGGAGATACGCAGTATTTT.

DNA of the CDR3: TGTGCCAGCAGCCAACAGGGGAGCAATCAGCCCCAGCATTTT. Protein: CASSQQGSNQPQHF. The chain carries TRBV7-9 and TRBJ1-5, with 7 bases that match TRBD1. Germline V gives CDR1 SEHNR, CDR2 FQNEAQ (reference sequence). The trim removed 5 bases at V and 1 base at J, leaving 2 bases unmatched. This CDR3 region has 14 residues.

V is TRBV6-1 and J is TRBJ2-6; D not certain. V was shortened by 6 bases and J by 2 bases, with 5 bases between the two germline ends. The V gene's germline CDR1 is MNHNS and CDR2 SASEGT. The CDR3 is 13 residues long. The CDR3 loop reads CASSQTGANVLTF. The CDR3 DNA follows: TGTGCCAGCAGCCAAACTGGGGCCAACGTCCTGACTTTC.